The clone carrying this TCR beta chain has at least ten counts. Its antigen is as yet unknown. The source of the sample is a study of T cells in Graves' hyperthyroidism and ophthalmopathy. General study points: Most thyroid clonotypes expanded above 0.001 were also detected in blood.

Diagnoses used clinical symptoms, serum thyroxine and TRAb, thyroid ultrasound and orbital computed tomography. J was trimmed by 4 bases and V by 6 bases; bases with no gene match: 7. The CDR3 is 15 amino acids. Using RNA transcripts as the source, TCR beta CDR3 regions were amplified. The HTBI set primed first-round TCR CDR3 RT-PCR. MiXCR was run by TCRdb on the multiplex PCR reads, yielding one entry per CDR3 protein. The table includes 550,000 to 700,000 distinct CDR3 sequences, approximately 15% detected once. The TCR was taken from a middle-aged woman with Graves' ophthalmopathy. The chain employs TRBV12-3 or TRBV12-4 and TRBJ1-1; 11 nucleotides align to TRBD1. The sequencing sample was made of blood. The CDR3: CASSYGTGGFTEAFF. CDR3 DNA: TGTGCCAGCAGCTACGGGACAGGGGGTTTCACTGAAGCTTTCTTT.